Presented here are 27 T cell receptor beta chains from one specimen sequenced in a study of T-cell memory formation after mild COVID-19. TCRdb re-derived calls from the 5' RACE reads in MiXCR, one entry per CDR3 protein. The repertoire holds fewer than 250,000 distinct CDR3 sequences, with about a sixth as singletons. Sequenced material: PBMCs or a T cell subset sorted from them (not recorded which). The receptors were gathered from an adult woman who had mild COVID-19 (a few samples of this study predate the infection). Cell type and time point are not known.

The chain carries TRBV7-2 and TRBJ2-7; TRBD1 is a possible D gene (6 bases). The CDR3 has 13 residues. The V gene lost 4 bases and the J gene lost 7 bases, with 14 bases spanning the gap. Germline loops: CDR1 SGHTA, CDR2 FQGNSA. The CDR3 here is CASSSPPGAEQYF. The CDR3 region has the DNA TGTGCCAGCAGCTCGCCCCCAGGGGCAGAGCAGTACTTC.

This chain connects TRBV24-1 to TRBJ1-1; 8 positions match TRBD1. The J segment lost 0 bases and the V segment lost 7 bases, leaving 6 bases of the junction unmatched. The germline gives CDR1 KGHDR, CDR2 SFDVKD. This CDR3 is 15 amino acids long. The CDR3 region has the DNA TGTGCCACCAGGGCCACGGACAGGGTGAACACTGAAGCTTTCTTT. It specifies CATRATDRVNTEAFF.

This rearrangement joins TRBV29-1 to TRBJ1-5; tentative D call: TRBD1 (6 bases). The V gene lost 6 bases and the J gene lost 6 bases, with 15 bases spanning the gap. The CDR3 covers 13 residues. CDR1 and CDR2 (germline): SQVTM, ANQGSEA. The CDR3: CSVRVGGGQPQHF. CDR3 nucleotides: TGCAGCGTCCGCGTGGGGGGCGGTCAGCCCCAGCATTTT.

This clonotype has only a few counts. The gene calls are TRBV6-1 and TRBJ1-4, with TRBD1 identical over 7 bases. Germline V gene sequence: CDR1 MNHNS, CDR2 SASEGT. After removal of 2 bases from V and 8 bases from J, the junction contained 14 bases not matched to a gene. The CDR3 extends over 17 amino acids. The CDR3 DNA sequence: TGTGCCAGCAGTGAAAACGTTTTACCAGGGGGTTCGGAAAAACTGTTTTTT. Its translation: CASSENVLPGGSEKLFF.

This clonotype has just a few counts. The chain carries TRBV7-6 and TRBJ2-7; D remains ambiguous. This CDR3 spans 13 amino acids. The germline V and J ends were trimmed by 5 bases and 0 bases, with 8 bases remaining between them. CDR1 SGHVS and CDR2 FNYEAQ come from the germline V gene. Written as DNA, the CDR3 is TGTGCCAGCAGCCCCCGGTTCTCCTACGAGCAGTACTTC. It codes for CASSPRFSYEQYF.

This clonotype was counted a few times. The chain's CDR3 is CASSLEPVQEGNIQYF. The CDR3 DNA is TGCGCCAGCAGCTTGGAGCCAGTCCAAGAGGGAAACATTCAGTACTTC. The chain couples TRBV5-1 to TRBJ2-4, with D possibly TRBD2 on 5 matching bases. Germline V CDR1 and CDR2: SGHRS, YFSETQ. CDR3 length: 16 amino acids. V gave up 0 bases and J gave up 6 bases, with 16 bases separating them.

In this sample, this clonotype turned up a few times. CDR3 in DNA: TGTGCCTGGAGTCGACAGACCTACGAGCAGTACTTC. The encoded protein is CAWSRQTYEQYF. The chain uses TRBV30 and TRBJ2-7; D possibly corresponds to TRBD1 (5 bases). The V end was cut by 2 bases, the J end by 2 bases, with 7 bases between. Germline V gene data show CDR1 as GTSNPN and CDR2 as SVGIG (reference sequence). The CDR3 is 12 amino acids.

Only a few counts were recorded for this clonotype. The rearrangement joins TRBV3-1 to TRBJ2-5; tentatively, D is TRBD1 (6 bases). The germline CDR1 and CDR2 sequences are LGHDT and YNNKEL (reference sequence). The ends were cut back, 4 bases at V and 2 bases at J, with 11 bases in the middle. The CDR3 covers 14 residues. CDR3 sequence (DNA): TGTGCCAGCAGCCGCGCAGGGGCTCAAGAGACCCAGTACTTC. As protein: CASSRAGAQETQYF.

This clonotype was found a few times. V and J are TRBV5-1 and TRBJ2-3; 8 nucleotides match TRBD1. Germline lookup yields CDR1 SGHRS and CDR2 YFSETQ. V lost 8 bases to trimming and J lost 4 bases; unmatched junction nucleotides: 6. The CDR3 contains 13 residues. CDR3 DNA: TGCGCCAGTTCCTGGACAGGGTCAGATACGCAGTATTTT. This gives the protein CASSWTGSDTQYF.

This clonotype came up a few times. The chain links TRBV12-3 or TRBV12-4 to TRBJ1-1, with D possibly being TRBD1 (6 bases). This CDR3 region has 14 residues. Between the trimmed V and J ends, which lost 3 bases and 11 bases, there was a span of 19 bases. The chain's CDR3 is CASSFGGFSSPAFF. CDR3 DNA sequence: TGTGCCAGCAGTTTCGGGGGCTTCTCAAGTCCGGCTTTCTTT.

The V gene is TRBV5-1, the J gene TRBJ2-5, with D tentatively TRBD1 or TRBD2 (5 bases each). The V end was cut by 3 bases, the J end by 1 base, with 19 bases between. The CDR3 has 17 residues. Germline CDR1 is SGHRS and CDR2 is YFSETQ. The CDR3 reads CASSSLPPGRSQETQYF. CDR3 DNA: TGCGCCAGCAGCTCCCTCCCTCCGGGACGCAGCCAAGAGACCCAGTACTTC.

At least ten counts were recorded for this clonotype. In nucleotides, the CDR3 is TGTGCCATCAGCGGATCTAGCGGGAGTTCCTACAATGAGCAGTTCTTC. It yields the protein CAISGSSGSSYNEQFF. The rearrangement uses TRBV10-3 and TRBJ2-1, with TRBD2 identical over 10 bases. There are 16 residues in the CDR3. CDR1 is ENHRY and CDR2 is SYGVKD in the germline V gene. V was clipped by 6 bases and J by 1 base; unmatched bases: 6.

This clonotype was picked up a small number of times. The V call is TRBV12-3 or TRBV12-4, the J call TRBJ1-1; D uncertain. This CDR3 has 15 residues. V was trimmed by 2 bases and J by 4 bases, leaving 14 bases between them. CDR3 nucleotide sequence: TGTGCCAGCAGTTTATTACGGGGTCCGGGCACTGAAGCTTTCTTT. This translates into CASSLLRGPGTEAFF.

CDR3 sequence reads: CASSLDSQGSEQYF. In nucleotides, the CDR3 is TGTGCCAGCAGCTTAGACAGCCAGGGGTCCGAGCAGTACTTC. V gene TRBV7-2 combines with J gene TRBJ2-7; a weak D match, TRBD1 (6 bases). Germline values: CDR1 SGHTA, CDR2 FQGNSA. The CDR3 loop spans 14 amino acids. V lost 1 base, J lost 6 bases, and 13 bases lay in between.

The chain is built from TRBV4-2 and TRBJ2-3, with D perhaps given as TRBD1 or TRBD2 (6 bases each). CDR1 LGHNA and CDR2 YNFKEQ come from the germline V gene. This CDR3 contains 17 residues. The V end lost 0 bases, the J end lost 0 bases, and 13 bases lay between the germline ends. The CDR3 sequence is CASSQDPGGSSTDTQYF. CDR3 nucleotides: TGTGCCAGCAGCCAAGACCCCGGGGGCTCTAGCACAGATACGCAGTATTTT.

This clonotype came up a few times. This chain joins TRBV2 and TRBJ1-5; 7 positions match TRBD1. After removal of 5 bases from V and 3 bases from J, the junction contained 4 bases not matched to a gene. The CDR3 is made up of 14 amino acids. Per the germline V gene, CDR1 is SNHLY and CDR2 is FYNNEI. The chain's CDR3 is CASSLQGVNQPQHF. For the CDR3, the DNA is TGTGCCAGCAGTCTCCAGGGGGTCAATCAGCCCCAGCATTTT.

This clonotype was seen more than once but under ten times. The chain uses TRBV12-5 and TRBJ1-2, with D possibly TRBD1 on 6 matching bases. This CDR3 region has 13 residues. Germline V CDR1 and CDR2: LGHNT, FRNRAP. The V end lost 7 bases, the J end lost 4 bases, and 13 bases lay between the germline ends. CDR3 sequence reads: CASAPTGLYGYTF. The CDR3 region has the DNA TGTGCTAGTGCCCCGACAGGTCTCTATGGCTACACCTTC.

This chain links TRBV12-3 or TRBV12-4 with TRBJ1-4; no firm D call. The V gene lost 4 bases and the J gene lost 8 bases, with 5 bases spanning the gap. The CDR3 covers 11 residues. The CDR3 protein is CASSYREKLFF. The CDR3 DNA reads as TGTGCCAGCAGTTATAGGGAAAAACTGTTTTTT.

The J gene is TRBJ2-5, the V gene TRBV7-8, with a weak D call TRBD2 (6 bases). Germline V lookup: CDR1 SGHVS, CDR2 FQNEAQ. CDR3 length: 16 amino acids. V was clipped by 0 bases and J by 3 bases, with 14 bases between them. The CDR3 bases are TGTGCCAGCAGCTTAGCGCGAGTAGGAGGGGAAGAGACCCAGTACTTC. It yields the protein CASSLARVGGEETQYF.

There are a few counts of this clonotype. The chain joins TRBV6-2 or TRBV6-3 to TRBJ2-1; D unresolved. Trimming removed 5 bases at V and 1 base at J, with 6 bases between. The V gene's germline CDR1 is MNHEY and CDR2 SVGEGT. The CDR3 runs to 13 residues. The CDR3 region is CASSSESYNEQFF. The CDR3 nucleotides are TGTGCCAGCAGTAGCGAATCCTACAATGAGCAGTTCTTC.

This clonotype appeared a few times. This sequence joins TRBV14 and TRBJ1-2; D unresolved. CDR1 is SGHDN and CDR2 is FVKESK in the germline V gene. V lost 3 bases, J lost 4 bases, and 9 bases lay in between. The CDR3 is 13 residues long. CDR3 DNA sequence: TGTGCCAGCAGCCAGGGGTTTATCTATGGCTACACCTTC. Amino acids: CASSQGFIYGYTF.

The chain joins TRBV25-1 to TRBJ1-2; maybe TRBD1 (5 bases). CDR1 is MGHDK, CDR2 SYGVNS, per germline. Deletions cut 2 bases from V and 8 bases from J, with 15 bases between. The CDR3 is made up of 14 amino acids. The CDR3 DNA sequence: TGTGCCAGCAGTGAAGGTGGGGCAGTTCAAGGCTACACCTTC. Protein: CASSEGGAVQGYTF.

This clonotype was observed a few times. The genes are TRBV7-3 and TRBJ2-3; maybe TRBD1 (5 bases). CDR1 and CDR2 from the germline V gene are SGHTA and FQGTGA. V gave up 4 bases and J gave up 5 bases, with 13 bases separating them. The CDR3 covers 14 residues. In nucleotides, the CDR3 is TGTGCCAGCAGCTCGTCTGGGGCGAAAGATACGCAGTATTTT. As protein: CASSSSGAKDTQYF.

This clonotype has only a few counts. This sequence joins TRBV5-1 and TRBJ2-5; 8 bases align to TRBD1. Trimming at V came to 3 bases and at J to 4 bases, leaving 11 bases not matched to a gene. Germline assignment: CDR1 SGHRS and CDR2 YFSETQ. CDR3 length: 16 residues. DNA of the CDR3: TGCGCCAGCAGCTCCGGCGGGACAGGACATGGAGAGACCCAGTACTTC. Amino acids: CASSSGGTGHGETQYF. Combining the CDR3 with reference TRBV5-1 and TRBJ2-5 gives the whole variable domain KAGVTQTPRYLIKTRGQQVTLSCSPISGHRSVSWYQQTPGQGLQFLFEYFSETQRNKGNFPGRFSGRQFSNSRSEMNVSTLELGDSALYLCASSSGGTGHGETQYFGPGTRLLVL.

The J gene is TRBJ1-3, the V gene TRBV19, with D unresolved. CDR1 and CDR2 (germline): LNHDA, SQIVND (reference sequence). V was pared by 6 bases and J by 0 bases, with 6 bases between. The CDR3 is made up of 13 amino acids. The DNA of the CDR3 is TGTGCCAGTAGACGGAGCTCTGGAAACACCATATATTTT. The encoded protein is CASRRSSGNTIYF.

This clonotype was counted a few times. The gene calls are TRBV10-3 and TRBJ1-1; perhaps TRBD1 as D (5 bases). From germline, CDR1 is ENHRY and CDR2 SYGVKD. The CDR3 totals 15 residues. Trimming removed 7 bases from V and 6 bases from J, with 21 bases in between. The CDR3 DNA reads TGTGCCATCAAGGCTTCCGGGCCGCCCAGGGCTGAAGCTTTCTTT. It translates to CAIKASGPPRAEAFF.

This clonotype was seen a handful of times. The rearrangement joins TRBV24-1 to TRBJ2-2; D perhaps matches TRBD2 (5 bases). Germline V lookup: CDR1 KGHDR, CDR2 SFDVKD. The CDR3 sequence is 15 residues long. The ends were cut back, 2 bases at V and 3 bases at J, with 9 bases in the middle. Written as DNA, the CDR3 is TGTGCCACCAGTGATTCGACGGGATACACCGGGGAGCTGTTTTTT. The encoded protein is CATSDSTGYTGELFF.